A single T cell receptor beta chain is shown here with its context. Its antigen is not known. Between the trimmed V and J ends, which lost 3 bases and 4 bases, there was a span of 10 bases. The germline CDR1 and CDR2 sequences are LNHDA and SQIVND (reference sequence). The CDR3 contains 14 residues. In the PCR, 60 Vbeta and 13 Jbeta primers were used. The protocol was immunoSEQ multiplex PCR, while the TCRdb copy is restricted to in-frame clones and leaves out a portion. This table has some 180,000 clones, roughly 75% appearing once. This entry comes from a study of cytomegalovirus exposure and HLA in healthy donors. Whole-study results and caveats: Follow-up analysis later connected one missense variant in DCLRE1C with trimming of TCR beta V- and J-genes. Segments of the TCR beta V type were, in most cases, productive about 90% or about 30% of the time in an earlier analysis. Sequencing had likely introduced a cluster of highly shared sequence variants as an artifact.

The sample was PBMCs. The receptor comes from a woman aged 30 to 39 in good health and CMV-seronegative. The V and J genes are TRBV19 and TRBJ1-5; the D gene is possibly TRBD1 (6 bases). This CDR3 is CASSMDSENQPQHF. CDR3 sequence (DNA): TGTGCCAGTAGTATGGACAGCGAAAATCAGCCCCAGCATTTT.